A selection of T cell receptor beta chains follows, all from one sample in a study of T cell repertoires in cytomegalovirus infection. TCRdb reprocessed the reads via MiXCR and lists one record per CDR3 protein. The data show 740,000 or so distinct CDR3 sequences, approximately 40% seen once. The specimen was PBMCs. Source of these receptors: a human donor in good health (CMV status not recorded). Some clones in this sample may be carry-over from other donors' samples. Each CDR3 is given with its conserved first and last residue. D genes are given only for firm matches. Where a row states a size, it is once, few, many or the class of an expanded clone; other rows omit it.

d_call j_call v_call clone_size cdr3_aa cdr3_nt
. TRBJ2-2 TRBV5-1 few CASSLDTGLNTGELFF TGCGCCAGCAGCTTGGATACAGGGCTTAACACCGGGGAGCTGTTTTTT
TRBD2 TRBJ2-5 TRBV2 . CASSGVAGSFETQYF TGTGCCAGCAGTGGGGTAGCGGGAAGTTTTGAGACCCAGTACTTC
TRBD2 TRBJ2-1 TRBV20-1 . CSARSFIAGGPRNEQFF TGCAGTGCTAGGTCCTTTATAGCGGGAGGGCCCAGGAATGAGCAGTTCTTC
TRBD1 TRBJ1-1 TRBV25-1 few CASTRTGGTEAFF TGTGCCAGTACAAGGACAGGGGGCACTGAAGCTTTCTTT
. TRBJ1-1 TRBV12-5 few CASGYSAYTEAFF TGTGCTAGTGGTTACAGTGCGTACACTGAAGCTTTCTTT
. TRBJ2-5 TRBV5-1 . CASSSVRTGGGETQYF TGCGCCAGCAGCTCCGTTAGGACGGGGGGCGGTGAGACCCAGTACTTC
TRBD2 TRBJ2-7 TRBV28 . CASRGGSGDSYEQYF TGTGCCAGCAGAGGGGGTAGCGGGGACTCCTACGAGCAGTACTTC
TRBD1 TRBJ2-7 TRBV6-6 . CASSYQGAIYEPYF TGTGCCAGCAGTTACCAGGGGGCGATTTACGAGCCGTACTTC
TRBD1 TRBJ1-3 TRBV28 few CASSLWGTGTGGPGNTIYF TGTGCCAGCAGTTTATGGGGCACCGGGACAGGGGGGCCTGGAAACACCATATATTTT
. TRBJ2-5 TRBV23-1 . CASSQSAGQETQYF TGCGCCAGCAGTCAATCGGCGGGCCAAGAGACCCAGTACTTC
. TRBJ2-1 TRBV7-6 . CASSPRTPAGEQFF TGTGCCAGCAGCCCAAGGACCCCTGCAGGAGAGCAGTTCTTC
. TRBJ2-1 TRBV7-2 many CASRRHTGTSEQFF TGTGCCAGCAGGCGTCACACAGGGACGAGTGAGCAGTTCTTC
. TRBJ2-1 TRBV5-1 . CASSLRGKDPYNEQFF TGCGCCAGCAGCTTGAGGGGAAAGGATCCCTACAATGAGCAGTTCTTC
. TRBJ1-2 TRBV14 few CASSQDVGRGLMGYTF TGTGCCAGCAGCCAAGACGTGGGCAGGGGCTTGATGGGCTACACCTTC
TRBD1 TRBJ2-1 TRBV7-3 . CASSPLPGTVTQFF TGTGCCAGCAGCCCCCTCCCCGGGACAGTCACACAGTTCTTC
TRBD1 TRBJ2-4 TRBV19 few CASSGQGRAKNIQYF TGTGCCAGTAGTGGACAGGGGCGAGCCAAAAACATTCAGTACTTC
TRBD1 TRBJ1-6 TRBV11-2 many CASSLRTRQGGSYNSPLHF TGTGCCAGCAGCTTACGAACGCGACAGGGCGGCTCCTATAATTCACCCCTCCACTTT
. TRBJ1-1 TRBV6-1 few CASSEAGQGSTEAFF TGTGCCAGCAGTGAAGCTGGGCAGGGGTCCACTGAAGCTTTCTTT
TRBD1 TRBJ2-7 TRBV27 . CASSLSGEDRVASGPYEQYF TGTGCCAGCAGTTTGTCAGGAGAGGACAGGGTTGCCTCCGGCCCCTACGAGCAGTACTTC
TRBD1 TRBJ2-6 TRBV27 few CASSLYPGQGAPGANVLTF TGTGCCAGCAGTTTATACCCGGGACAGGGGGCGCCTGGGGCCAACGTCCTGACTTTC
TRBD2 TRBJ2-1 TRBV20-1 few CSARDPSGTYNEQFF TGCAGTGCTAGAGATCCAAGCGGGACCTACAATGAGCAGTTCTTC
. TRBJ2-1 TRBV20-1 . CSATGTRDEQFF TGCAGTGCAACGGGCACGAGGGATGAGCAGTTCTTC
TRBD2 TRBJ2-2 TRBV7-6 . CASSAMGASGGTELFF TGTGCCAGCAGCGCGATGGGGGCTAGCGGGGGGACGGAGCTGTTTTTT
. TRBJ1-5 TRBV20-1 . CSGGEGQRNQPQHF TGCAGCGGAGGGGAGGGTCAAAGGAATCAGCCCCAGCATTTT
. TRBJ1-4 TRBV12-3/TRBV12-4 . CANRLRGNEKLFF TGTGCCAACCGCTTGAGGGGTAACGAAAAACTGTTTTTT
. TRBJ1-1 TRBV28 . CASSLGAQGRGTEAFF TGTGCCAGCAGTTTAGGGGCCCAGGGACGAGGAACTGAAGCTTTCTTT
. TRBJ2-1 TRBV7-2 few CASSLERLAFYNEQFF TGTGCCAGCAGCTTAGAGCGTCTAGCGTTCTACAATGAGCAGTTCTTC
. TRBJ1-2 TRBV7-2 many CASSLSAQKLYGYTF TGTGCCAGCAGCTTAAGCGCCCAGAAGCTCTATGGCTACACCTTC
TRBD2 TRBJ2-7 TRBV4-2 . CASSQVMRSSGNYEQYF TGTGCCAGCAGCCAAGTGATGCGGTCTAGCGGGAATTACGAGCAGTACTTC
TRBD2 TRBJ2-5 TRBV9 . CASSPVAGGPWGETQYF TGTGCCAGCAGCCCCGTTGCGGGGGGGCCGTGGGGAGAGACCCAGTACTTC
. TRBJ2-4 TRBV28 few CASSLTAQGESKNIQYF TGTGCCAGCAGCCTGACAGCCCAGGGAGAATCGAAAAACATTCAGTACTTC
. TRBJ2-3 TRBV7-8 many CASSLAPRGDTQYF TGTGCCAGCAGCTTAGCCCCTAGGGGAGATACGCAGTATTTT
. TRBJ2-1 TRBV12-3/TRBV12-4 few CASSSTGLPFF TGTGCCAGCAGTTCCACTGGCTTACCGTTCTTC
TRBD2 TRBJ2-3 TRBV12-3/TRBV12-4 many CASSRLPGASGRTDTQYF TGTGCCAGCAGTCGCCTGCCTGGGGCTAGCGGCCGCACAGATACGCAGTATTTT
. TRBJ1-6 TRBV18 . CASSTLSGITYNSPLHF TGTGCCAGCTCAACCCTTAGCGGCATTACCTATAATTCACCCCTCCACTTT
. TRBJ1-2 TRBV7-8 . CASSPPGLIRGYTF TGTGCCAGCAGCCCTCCGGGGTTGATTCGTGGCTACACCTTC
. TRBJ2-2 TRBV7-8 many CASELSPGELFF TGTGCCAGCGAACTTAGTCCCGGGGAGCTGTTTTTT
. TRBJ1-6 TRBV9 . CASSVATSGSYNSPLHF TGTGCCAGCAGCGTAGCTACTTCGGGCAGCTATAATTCACCCCTCCACTTT
. TRBJ1-1 TRBV28 . CASSLPGKGTEAFF TGTGCCAGCAGTTTACCGGGGAAGGGGACTGAAGCTTTCTTT
. TRBJ1-2 TRBV19 once CASRGRTSYGYTF TGTGCCAGTAGGGGCCGGACTTCCTATGGCTACACCTTC
. TRBJ1-1 TRBV7-3 . CASSLKVVRAEAFF TGTGCCAGCAGCTTAAAGGTGGTAAGGGCTGAAGCTTTCTTT
TRBD2 TRBJ2-1 TRBV6-5 . CASSQRAWTSGSSYEQFF TGTGCCAGCAGTCAGAGGGCGTGGACTAGCGGGAGTAGCTATGAGCAGTTCTTC
TRBD1 TRBJ2-7 TRBV4-1 . CASSQDVGTVYEQYF TGCGCCAGCAGCCAAGACGTCGGGACAGTTTACGAGCAGTACTTC
. TRBJ2-2 TRBV6-6 . CASSYGLTNTGELFF TGTGCCAGCAGTTACGGACTTACTAACACCGGGGAGCTGTTTTTT
TRBD1 TRBJ2-1 TRBV5-1 once CASSWVRGTGTSGKYNEQFF TGCGCCAGCAGCTGGGTCAGGGGGACCGGGACGAGCGGAAAATACAACGAGCAGTTCTTC
. TRBJ2-3 TRBV7-2 many CASSPPSGDTQYF TGTGCCAGCAGCCCCCCGAGCGGGGATACGCAGTATTTT
TRBD1 TRBJ2-7 TRBV11-2 . CASSLGGTGRLEQSF TGTGCCAGCAGCTTAGGAGGGACAGGCCGCCTAGAGCAGTCCTTC
TRBD1 TRBJ1-2 TRBV28 . CATLEGTGIYGYTF TGTGCCACCTTAGAGGGGACAGGGATTTATGGCTACACCTTC
TRBD1 TRBJ2-7 TRBV19 few CASSIATGTYEQYF TGTGCCAGTAGTATAGCGACAGGGACCTACGAGCAGTACTTC
. TRBJ1-1 TRBV4-1 . CASSQDKGPGGASEAFF TGCGCCAGCAGCCAAGATAAGGGGCCTGGGGGGGCCTCTGAAGCTTTCTTT
. TRBJ2-6 TRBV5-6 . CASSTGWEATGANVLTF TGTGCCAGCAGCACTGGCTGGGAGGCGACTGGGGCCAACGTCCTGACTTTC